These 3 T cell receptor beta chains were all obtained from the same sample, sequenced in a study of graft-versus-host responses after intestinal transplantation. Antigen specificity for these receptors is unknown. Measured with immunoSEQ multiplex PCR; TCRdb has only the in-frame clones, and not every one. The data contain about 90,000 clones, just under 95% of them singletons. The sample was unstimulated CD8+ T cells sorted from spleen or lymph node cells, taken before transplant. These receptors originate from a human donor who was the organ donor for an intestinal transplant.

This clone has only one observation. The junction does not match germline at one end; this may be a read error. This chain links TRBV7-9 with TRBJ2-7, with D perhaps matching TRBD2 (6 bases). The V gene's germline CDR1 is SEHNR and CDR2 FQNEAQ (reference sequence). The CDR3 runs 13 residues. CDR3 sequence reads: CASSSDLDYEQYF. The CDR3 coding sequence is TGTGCCAGCAGTTCCGACCTGGACTACGAGCAGTACTTT.

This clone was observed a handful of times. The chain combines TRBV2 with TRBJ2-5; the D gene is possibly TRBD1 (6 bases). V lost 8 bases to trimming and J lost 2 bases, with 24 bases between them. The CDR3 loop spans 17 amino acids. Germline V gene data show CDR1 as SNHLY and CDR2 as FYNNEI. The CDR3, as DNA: TGTGCCAGCCAATGGACAGATCCTACCCCACGACAAGAGACCCAGTACTTC. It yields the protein CASQWTDPTPRQETQYF.

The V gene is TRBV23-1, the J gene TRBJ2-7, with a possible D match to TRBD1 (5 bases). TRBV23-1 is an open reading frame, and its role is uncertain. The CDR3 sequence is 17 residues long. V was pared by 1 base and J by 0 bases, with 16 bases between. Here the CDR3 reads CASSQFRTLDSSYEQYF. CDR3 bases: TGCGCCAGCAGTCAATTTAGGACACTCGACTCCTCCTACGAGCAGTACTTC.